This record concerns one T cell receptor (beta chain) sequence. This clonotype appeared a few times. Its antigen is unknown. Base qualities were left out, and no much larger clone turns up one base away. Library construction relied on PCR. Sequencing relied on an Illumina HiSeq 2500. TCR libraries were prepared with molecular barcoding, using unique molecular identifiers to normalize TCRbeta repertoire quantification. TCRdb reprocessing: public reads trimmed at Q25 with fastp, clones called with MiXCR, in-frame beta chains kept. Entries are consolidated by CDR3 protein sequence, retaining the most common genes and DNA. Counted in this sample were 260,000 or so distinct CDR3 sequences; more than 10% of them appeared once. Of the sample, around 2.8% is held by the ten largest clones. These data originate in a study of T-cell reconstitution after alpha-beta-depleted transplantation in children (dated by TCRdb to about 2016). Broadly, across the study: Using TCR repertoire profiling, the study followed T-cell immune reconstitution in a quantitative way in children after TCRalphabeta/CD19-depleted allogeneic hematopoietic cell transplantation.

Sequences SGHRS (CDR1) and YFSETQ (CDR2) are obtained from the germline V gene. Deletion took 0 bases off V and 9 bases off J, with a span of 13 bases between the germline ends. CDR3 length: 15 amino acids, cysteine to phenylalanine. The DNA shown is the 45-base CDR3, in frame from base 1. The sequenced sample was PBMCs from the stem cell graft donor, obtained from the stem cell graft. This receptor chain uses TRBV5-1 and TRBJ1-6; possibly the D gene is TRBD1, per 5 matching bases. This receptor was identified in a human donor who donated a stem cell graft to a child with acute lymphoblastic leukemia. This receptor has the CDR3 CASSLGQTLSSPLHF. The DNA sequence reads TGCGCCAGCAGCTTGGGACAGACCCTTAGTTCACCCCTCCACTTT.